This TCR beta chain was identified during a study of T cell responses to AZD1222 COVID-19 vaccine. Study overall: Second-dose schedules of about 4 or about 12 weeks were combined.

Of note for this clone: The antigen remains unidentified.

Clones were sequenced by immunoSEQ multiplex PCR, and TCRdb holds only the in-frame ones, with some missing. This sample yields 100,000 to 150,000 clones, of which 89% are seen a single time; more than 4% belongs to the top ten. General observations from the study: A mostly white British donor set with more females was recruited, and clonal diversity was possibly underestimated.

The CDR3 totals 12 residues. V lost 3 bases to trimming and J lost 3 bases, with 7 bases between them. Germline V gene data show CDR1 as SGDLS and CDR2 as YYNGEE. The source material was peripheral blood, sampled on day 0 of AZD1222 vaccination. The chain employs TRBV9 and TRBJ2-7; D ambiguous. The clonotype was recovered from an adult in good health. CDR3 in amino acids: CASSALYYEQYF. The CDR3, as DNA: TGTGCCAGCAGCGCCCTCTACTACGAGCAGTACTTC.